This TCR beta chain appears in the sequencing data of a study of cytomegalovirus exposure and HLA in healthy donors. Trimming took off 0 bases at V and 7 bases at J, with 8 bases between the two ends. The CDR3 is made up of 12 amino acids. CDR1 and CDR2 from the germline V gene are SGHDT and YYEEEE. Measured with immunoSEQ multiplex PCR; TCRdb has only the in-frame clones, and not every one. The profile shows 260,000 or so clones, 80% to 95% of them singletons. This clone was recorded only once. The receptor comes from a woman in her 30s in good health and CMV-seronegative. This rearrangement joins TRBV5-6 to TRBJ2-7, with D perhaps matching TRBD2 (5 bases). What was sequenced was PBMCs. The CDR3, as DNA: TGTGCCAGCAGCTTGGGACCGGGGGAGCAGTACTTC. It is translated as CASSLGPGEQYF.